The entry below gives a single TCR beta chain sequence along with its context. The data were taken from a study of blood T cells in healthy people across ages. Overall study: About one barcoded TCR beta cDNA was captured per two T cells.

Losses at the gene ends were 6 bases for V and 4 bases for J; bases not matched to a gene: 12. The CDR3 extends over 17 amino acids. The V gene's germline CDR1 is MNHEY and CDR2 SVGEGT. Donor samples were obtained from healthy Caucasian individuals from Russia, aged 6 to 90. Samples each had at least 5 micrograms of total RNA extracted. Using a J-beta primer mix together with a sample-barcoded 5' primer, a second PCR was run for about 6 to 12 cycles. Individual samples furnished no less than 3 million CDR3-containing paired-end reads apiece. Via MiXCR, TCRdb re-called the 5' RACE reads, giving one row per CDR3 protein. The sample includes 1.5 million to 2 million distinct CDR3 sequences, 25% to 30% seen only once; the top ten take 7.7%.

This chain joins TRBV6-2 or TRBV6-3 and TRBJ2-1, with 10 bases that match TRBD2. The receptor was isolated from a woman in her 30s in good health. The sample consisted of blood. DNA of the CDR3: TGTGCCAGCAGCCCCCGACCGGGACTAGCGCTTTACAATGAGCAGTTCTTC. Its protein is CASSPRPGLALYNEQFF.